The 9 T cell receptor beta chains reported below all come from one sample, sequenced in a study of Ad26.COV2.S vaccination and SARS-CoV-2 variants. As for treatment: 15 to 20 received Ad26.COV2.S at low or high dose, single or two shots; about 5 received placebo; per-sample allocation not given. All samples were drawn on day 63, counting from the first vaccine or placebo injection. Clones were read by immunoSEQ multiplex PCR, and TCRdb kept only the in-frame ones, dropping some. The sample yields about 420,000 clones, 88% seen once. The specimen comprised peripheral blood, sampled in a trial of Ad26.COV2.S vaccine versus placebo. These receptors all stem from a person between 18 and 65 years old who received the Ad26.COV2.S COVID-19 vaccine or a placebo.

The chain couples TRBV21-1 to TRBJ2-7; the DNA was not used to check the table's D call, TRBD1. TRBV21-1 is labeled a pseudogene. The CDR3 is 16 residues long. The CDR3 spells CASSSPRTKKGYEQYF. In DNA, the CDR3 is TGTGCCAGCAGCTCCCCCCGGACAAAAAAGGGTTACGAGCAGTACTTC.

V gene TRBV28 combines with J gene TRBJ2-7, with TRBD1 identical over 8 bases. Germline assignment: CDR1 MDHEN and CDR2 SYDVKM. V trimming: 5 bases; J trimming: 6 bases; junction bases outside the gene matches: 3. The CDR3 consists of 12 residues. This CDR3 is CASSIGQGEQYF. CDR3 coding DNA: TGTGCCAGCAGTATTGGACAGGGCGAGCAGTACTTC.

The chain links TRBV9 to TRBJ2-2, with 8 bases lining up with TRBD2. Germline CDR1 reads SGDLS; CDR2 reads YYNGEE. With 5 bases clipped from V and 3 bases from J, the junction kept 6 bases outside the gene matches. This CDR3 region has 15 residues. CDR3 region: CASSFGLADTGELFF. The CDR3 DNA sequence: TGTGCCAGCAGTTTCGGACTAGCTGACACCGGGGAGCTGTTTTTT.

V and J are TRBV28 and TRBJ2-7; 9 positions match TRBD1. CDR1 is MDHEN, CDR2 SYDVKM, per germline. This CDR3 spans 16 amino acids. V trimming: 5 bases; J trimming: 1 base; junction bases outside the gene matches: 9. This CDR3 is CASSPRYRGRSYEQYF. The CDR3 DNA reads TGTGCCAGCAGTCCCCGATACAGGGGGCGATCCTACGAGCAGTACTTC.

The CDR3 spells CASSPRGLVYYEQYF. The CDR3 nucleotides are TGTGCCAGCAGCCCCCGGGGGTTGGTCTACTACGAGCAGTACTTC. The chain couples TRBV7-2 to TRBJ2-7; weak D call: TRBD2 (6 bases). The length of the CDR3 is 15 residues. CDR1 and CDR2 from the germline V gene are SGHTA and FQGNSA. Trimming took 5 bases from V and 3 from J, leaving 17 bases between them.

The chain joins TRBV19 to TRBJ1-4, with 11 bases aligning to TRBD1. CDR1 and CDR2 from the germline V gene are LNHDA and SQIVND (reference sequence). V was pared by 2 bases and J by 10 bases, with 9 bases of the junction left unmatched. This CDR3 region has 16 residues. CDR3 amino acids: CASSIKGGTGGGKLFF. The CDR3 DNA sequence: TGTGCCAGTAGTATAAAGGGCGGGACAGGGGGTGGAAAACTGTTTTTT. The full variable domain, completed using reference TRBV19 and TRBJ1-4, is DGGITQSPKYLFRKEGQNVTLSCEQNLNHDAMYWYRQDPGQGLRLIYYSQIVNDFQKGDIAEGYSVSREKKESFPLTVTSAQKNPTAFYLCASSIKGGTGGGKLFFGSGTQLSVL.

With regard to this clone: This sample also contains other DNA sequences that code for the same CDR3. The rearrangement links TRBV19 to TRBJ2-1; 12 nucleotides match TRBD1. This CDR3 contains 14 residues. The junction had 3 bases not matched to a gene; V was cut back by 4 bases and J by 8 bases. Looked up from germline, CDR1 is LNHDA and CDR2 is SQIVND (reference sequence). The CDR3 spells CASSTWDRGHEQFF. CDR3 nucleotide sequence: TGTGCCAGTAGTACGTGGGACAGGGGGCATGAGCAGTTCTTC.

This clone was recorded once. A read error may produce the germline difference seen at one junction end. Other DNA sequences within the sample encode an identical CDR3. This chain uses TRBV7-9 with TRBJ2-7, with a possible D match to TRBD2 (5 bases). The CDR3 consists of 11 residues. CDR1 and CDR2 from the germline V gene are SEHNR and FQNEAQ (reference sequence). In DNA, the CDR3 is TGTGCCAGCAGCACTAATAGGGAGCAGTACTTT. Translating it yields CASSTNREQYF.

The rearrangement joins TRBV7-8 to TRBJ1-6, with 8 bases aligning to TRBD1. Germline CDR1 reads SGHVS; CDR2 reads FQNEAQ. The CDR3 is 15 amino acids. The ends lost 5 bases at V and 8 bases at J; junction bases unmatched: 8. CDR3 protein: CASSARQGIDSPLHF. DNA of the CDR3: TGTGCCAGCAGCGCGCGACAGGGGATCGATTCACCCCTCCACTTT.